What follows are 10 T cell receptor beta chains derived from one specimen sequenced in a study of blood T cell repertoires in COVID-19. The assay was immunoSEQ multiplex PCR, and TCRdb's table has in-frame clones only and misses some. The sample contains 250,000 to 400,000 clones, roughly 85% of which appear only once. The sequencing input was PBMCs or T cells enriched from blood (not recorded which). The receptors here all came from a woman aged 25 to 39 who had been exposed to COVID-19.

As for this clone: The same CDR3 also results from other DNA sequences found in this sample. The chain couples TRBV7-3 to TRBJ1-1, with D maybe TRBD1 (5 bases). Trimming left V 2 bases short and J 1 base short, with 5 bases between. The CDR3 length is 13 residues. The germline V gene encodes CDR1 SGHTA and CDR2 FQGTGA. CDR3 amino acids: CASSLQGNTEAFF. CDR3 bases: TGTGCCAGCAGCTTACAGGGGAACACTGAAGCTTTCTTT.

V gene TRBV7-3 combines with J gene TRBJ2-1, with D perhaps TRBD2 (6 bases). This CDR3 is built from 13 residues. Germline CDR1 is SGHTA and CDR2 is FQGTGA. V was pared by 4 bases and J by 2 bases, with 6 bases between. The CDR3 bases are TGTGCCAGCAGCTGGGGGGCCTACAATGAGCAGTTCTTC. Its translation: CASSWGAYNEQFF.

This clone was recorded once. The chain combines TRBV27 with TRBJ2-1; 7 bases line up with TRBD1. This CDR3 has 16 amino acids. Germline V gives CDR1 MNHEY, CDR2 SMNVEV (reference sequence). The J segment lost 5 bases and the V segment lost 6 bases, leaving 13 bases of the junction unmatched. Here the CDR3 DNA reads TGTGCCAGCAGACCCGGGACAGTTTCCGACCACAATGAGCAGTTCTTC. The encoded protein is CASRPGTVSDHNEQFF.

The V and J genes are TRBV28 and TRBJ1-1, with D possibly matching TRBD1 (5 bases). Trimming stripped 6 bases from V and 7 bases from J, with 15 bases between. CDR3 size: 13 residues. CDR1 and CDR2 from the germline V gene are MDHEN and SYDVKM. The chain's CDR3 is CASSRSGGGEAFF. The CDR3 DNA reads as TGTGCCAGCAGCCGGAGTGGGGGGGGTGAAGCTTTCTTT. The variable domain in full, completed from reference TRBV28 and TRBJ1-1, reads DVKVTQSSRYLVKRTGEKVFLECVQDMDHENMFWYRQDPGLGLRLIYFSYDVKMKEKGDIPEGYSVSREKKERFSLILESASTNQTSMYLCASSRSGGGEAFFGQGTRLTVV.

This clone was seen only a few times. The V and J genes are TRBV4-2 and TRBJ2-1; TRBD2 matches at 8 bases. CDR1 is LGHNA and CDR2 is YNFKEQ in the germline V gene. This CDR3 comprises 15 residues. After removal of 4 bases from V and 9 bases from J, the junction contained 11 bases not matched to a gene. The CDR3: CASSPSFSGVGEQFF. CDR3 nucleotides: TGTGCCAGCAGCCCGTCGTTTAGCGGGGTTGGTGAGCAGTTCTTC.

The chain combines TRBV19 with TRBJ1-1, with D perhaps matching TRBD1 (5 bases). The length of the CDR3 is 14 residues. Trimming took 1 base from V and 7 from J, leaving 13 bases between them. Germline V CDR1 and CDR2: LNHDA, SQIVND (reference sequence). The CDR3 nucleotides are TGTGCCAGTAGTATAGCTAGGGGAAGCCTTGAAGCTTTCTTT. Amino acids: CASSIARGSLEAFF.

The chain recombines TRBV2 with TRBJ2-4; no definite D call. Germline-derived CDR1 and CDR2 are SNHLY and FYNNEI. The CDR3 has 17 amino acids. The V end was cut by 5 bases, the J end by 1 base, with 18 bases between. CDR3 amino acids: CASSRLVPQTAKNIQYF. CDR3 sequence (DNA): TGTGCCAGCAGTCGACTCGTCCCCCAGACGGCCAAAAACATTCAGTACTTC.

This sequence joins TRBV28 and TRBJ1-2; D is unresolved. Trimming pared 10 bases from V and 4 bases from J, leaving 22 bases between. Looked up from germline, CDR1 is MDHEN and CDR2 is SYDVKM. The CDR3 is 15 amino acids. CDR3 residues: CATPGSGIDSYGYTF. CDR3 DNA: TGTGCCACGCCAGGTTCTGGCATCGATTCCTATGGCTACACCTTC.

This chain uses TRBV12-5 with TRBJ2-7, with 7 bases identical to TRBD1. CDR1 is LGHNT and CDR2 is FRNRAP in the germline V gene. The CDR3 covers 13 residues. The V and J ends lost 7 bases and 0 bases, in that order; junction bases with no gene match: 3. The CDR3 DNA reads as TGTGCTAGTGCCCGACAGGGCTCCTACGAGCAGTACTTC. Protein: CASARQGSYEQYF.

The rearrangement joins TRBV14 to TRBJ2-3, with 16 positions matching TRBD2. Germline CDR1 reads SGHDN; CDR2 reads FVKESK. With V trimmed by 0 bases and J by 2 bases, 14 bases remained unmatched. The CDR3 spans 22 residues. CDR3 in amino acids: CASSQEFFHAGTSGRATDTQYF. The CDR3 coding sequence is TGTGCCAGCAGCCAAGAATTCTTCCATGCCGGGACTAGCGGGAGGGCCACAGATACGCAGTATTTT.